A selection of T cell receptor beta chains follows, all from one sample in a study of CD4 T cells in relation to SARS-CoV-2 and coronaviruses. TCRdb's copy holds only in-frame clones and misses some; the assay was immunoSEQ multiplex PCR. The sample shows tens of thousands of clones, 78% of them seen only once. No antigen has been identified for these receptors. Sequences were obtained from CD4+ T cells from PBMCs, cultured in vitro. These receptors originate from a human donor in good health. The CDR3 runs from the conserved cysteine through the conserved F or W. The order of the fields is D gene, V gene, J gene, clone size, CDR3 protein, CDR3 DNA. A D gene is named only where the DNA matches it firmly. Rows give clone size only sometimes, using once, few, many, or a class for an expanded clone.

d_gene: TRBD2; v_gene: TRBV5-4; j_gene: TRBJ2-5; abundance: NA; CDR3aa: CASSLGLAGVPETQYF; CDR3nt: TGTGCCAGCAGCTTGGGGCTAGCGGGAGTTCCAGAGACCCAGTACTTC
d_gene: NA; v_gene: TRBV9; j_gene: TRBJ2-1; abundance: NA; CDR3aa: CASSASVSSYNEQFF; CDR3nt: TGTGCCAGCAGCGCCAGCGTAAGCTCCTACAATGAGCAGTTCTTC
d_gene: NA; v_gene: TRBV19; j_gene: TRBJ1-1; abundance: once; CDR3aa: CASSIPGGTEAFF; CDR3nt: TGTGCCAGTAGTATCCCCGGGGGCACTGAAGCTTTCTTT
d_gene: NA; v_gene: TRBV28; j_gene: TRBJ2-4; abundance: NA; CDR3aa: CASSLSSGAKNIQYF; CDR3nt: TGTGCCAGCAGTTTGTCTTCAGGGGCCAAAAACATTCAGTACTTC
d_gene: NA; v_gene: TRBV28; j_gene: TRBJ2-1; abundance: NA; CDR3aa: CASSPWSNSYNEQFF; CDR3nt: TGTGCCAGCAGCCCTTGGTCAAACAGCTACAATGAGCAGTTCTTC
d_gene: TRBD2; v_gene: TRBV24-1; j_gene: TRBJ2-3; abundance: NA; CDR3aa: CATSDFRAGGDTQYF; CDR3nt: TGTGCCACCAGTGATTTTCGCGCGGGGGGGGATACGCAGTATTTT
d_gene: NA; v_gene: TRBV5-1; j_gene: TRBJ1-4; abundance: NA; CDR3aa: CASSLGPSNEKLFF; CDR3nt: TGCGCCAGCAGCTTAGGACCGTCGAATGAAAAACTGTTTTTT
d_gene: TRBD2; v_gene: TRBV5-4; j_gene: TRBJ2-5; abundance: NA; CDR3aa: CASSFASGSETQYF; CDR3nt: TGTGCCAGCAGCTTCGCGAGCGGGAGTGAGACCCAGTACTTC
d_gene: NA; v_gene: TRBV7-7; j_gene: TRBJ2-1; abundance: NA; CDR3aa: CASSLDAGGYEQFF; CDR3nt: TGTGCCAGCAGCTTAGACGCGGGTGGGTATGAGCAGTTCTTC
d_gene: NA; v_gene: TRBV30; j_gene: TRBJ2-6; abundance: NA; CDR3aa: CAWSYGAGANVLTF; CDR3nt: TGTGCCTGGAGTTATGGGGCTGGGGCCAACGTCCTGACTTTC
d_gene: TRBD1; v_gene: TRBV9; j_gene: TRBJ1-2; abundance: NA; CDR3aa: CASTRQGLEFDGYTF; CDR3nt: TGTGCCAGCACCAGACAGGGGTTGGAGTTTGATGGCTACACCTTC